One T cell receptor beta chain is described in this entry. Its specificity is unknown. The data derive from a study of shared clonotypes between healthy human individuals. Study-wide background: The plates for each donor numbered three CD4 naive, three CD4 memory, two CD8 naive and one CD8 memory. Study outcomes and limitations: Non-shared clonotypes displayed generation probabilities falling below those of clonotypes present in all four donors.

Sequencing used immunoSEQ multiplex PCR; TCRdb keeps in-frame clones, though not all of them. The top ten clones hold 0.1% to 0.15% of a sample with approximately 2.4 million clones, approximately 95% of them seen once. The germline CDR1 and CDR2 sequences are SGHRS and YFSETQ. The germline V and J ends were trimmed by 5 bases and 3 bases, with 14 bases remaining between them. The CDR3 loop spans 14 amino acids. The chain uses TRBV5-1 and TRBJ1-1; weak D call: TRBD1 (6 bases). The clonotype was recovered from a man aged 18 to 30 in good health. Sequenced sample: naive CD4+ T cells sorted from blood. The subset denotes: CD45RA+ positively selected. In DNA form, the CDR3 reads TGCGCCAGCAGTTCCTACAGGGACGACACTGAAGCTTTCTTT. This encodes CASSSYRDDTEAFF.